This T cell receptor (beta chain) was obtained from a study of blood T cell repertoires in COVID-19. This table comes from immunoSEQ multiplex PCR, and its TCRdb copy is limited to in-frame clones, with some not included. In the table there are 350,000 to 400,000 clones, about nine tenths of which are singletons. Germline trimming cut 6 bases from V and 4 bases from J; bases unmatched to any gene: 6. The germline V gene encodes CDR1 SNHLY and CDR2 FYNNEI. The length of the CDR3 is 14 residues. Sequencing input: PBMCs or T cells enriched from blood (not recorded which). V and J are TRBV2 and TRBJ2-5; the match to TRBD1 covers 9 bases. The TCR comes from a woman younger than 45 who had recovered from COVID-19. Here the CDR3 DNA reads TGTGCCAGCAGAAAGGACAGGGGAATAGAGACCCAGTACTTC. Its translation: CASRKDRGIETQYF.